These 13 T cell receptor beta chains originate from one sample sequenced in a study of blood T cell repertoires in COVID-19. Repertoires were generated with immunoSEQ multiplex PCR, while TCRdb's copy carries only in-frame clones and drops some. Among roughly 300,000 clones, more than 80% were seen once, and the ten largest hold 6.4%. Material: peripheral blood. The source is a man between 18 and 35 years old who had recovered from COVID-19.

J is TRBJ1-6 and V is TRBV6-5; D remains ambiguous. CDR1 and CDR2 (germline): MNHEY, SVGAGI. The CDR3 sequence is 13 residues long. The V end was cut by 8 bases, the J end by 5 bases, with 10 bases between. CDR3 coding DNA: TGTGCCAGCCGGGAGAATAATAATTCACCCCTCCACTTT. Protein product: CASRENNNSPLHF.

A word on this clone: Other nucleotide sequences in the sample specify the same CDR3. The chain has TRBV12-3 or TRBV12-4 and TRBJ2-7; the match to TRBD2 covers 7 bases. V lost 6 bases, J lost 4 bases, and 6 bases stayed unmatched. This CDR3 contains 13 residues. The CDR3 nucleotides read TGTGCCAGCAGCCTCGGGACTACATACGAGCAGTACTTC. This encodes CASSLGTTYEQYF.

Worth noting for this clone: The same CDR3 is also encoded by other DNA sequences in this sample. The V and J genes are TRBV9 and TRBJ1-3, with no clear D. CDR1 and CDR2 from the germline V gene are SGDLS and YYNGEE. V lost 2 bases to trimming and J lost 0 bases, with 9 bases between them. The CDR3 runs to 15 residues. The CDR3 DNA reads TGTGCCAGCAGCGTGGGCCTTAGCTCTGGAAACACCATATATTTT. Residues: CASSVGLSSGNTIYF.

This chain links TRBV3-1 (or the pseudogene TRBV3-2) with TRBJ1-1; no clear D. Germline V CDR1 and CDR2: LGHDT, YNNKEL (reference sequence). The length of the CDR3 is 14 residues. Trimming took 2 bases from V and 1 from J, leaving 8 bases between them. CDR3 in DNA: TGTGCCAGCAGCCAAAAACACCGGAACACTGAAGCTTTCTTT. Amino acids: CASSQKHRNTEAFF.

This chain uses TRBV6-5 with TRBJ1-2; 7 bases fit TRBD1. CDR3 length: 16 amino acids. The V gene's germline CDR1 is MNHEY and CDR2 SVGAGI. J gave up 5 bases and V 2 bases, and 11 bases lay outside the gene matches. This chain's CDR3 is CASSYKAEGGRYGYTF. The CDR3 DNA is TGTGCCAGCAGTTACAAGGCGGAAGGGGGCCGGTATGGCTACACCTTC.

V and J are TRBV5-1 and TRBJ1-1; 7 bases fit TRBD1. With 3 bases clipped from V and 3 bases from J, the junction kept 5 bases outside the gene matches. From germline, CDR1 is SGHRS and CDR2 YFSETQ. The CDR3 is 14 amino acids. CDR3 in amino acids: CASSSTGSDTEAFF. CDR3 in DNA: TGCGCCAGCAGCTCGACAGGGTCCGACACTGAAGCTTTCTTT. The full variable domain, with the rest looked up from reference TRBV5-1 and TRBJ1-1, is KAGVTQTPRYLIKTRGQQVTLSCSPISGHRSVSWYQQTPGQGLQFLFEYFSETQRNKGNFPGRFSGRQFSNSRSEMNVSTLELGDSALYLCASSSTGSDTEAFFGQGTRLTVV.

This clone has just one count. The CDR3 sequence is CASSLAVGGLSEKLFF. CDR3 in DNA: TGCGCCAGCAGCTTGGCCGTCGGGGGGCTCTCAGAAAAACTGTTTTTT. The V call is TRBV5-1, the J call TRBJ1-4, with D tentatively TRBD1 (6 bases). Trimming stripped 0 bases from V and 8 bases from J, with 17 bases between. The CDR3 has 16 residues. Germline V gene data show CDR1 as SGHRS and CDR2 as YFSETQ.

The genes are TRBV19 and TRBJ2-1, with D possibly being TRBD2 (5 bases). The CDR3 has 18 residues. Germline V gene lookup returns CDR1 LNHDA and CDR2 SQIVND (reference sequence). V was pared by 0 bases and J by 0 bases, with 15 bases between. The CDR3 loop is CASSIDLALGSSYNEQFF. DNA of the CDR3: TGTGCCAGTAGTATAGATCTAGCCCTAGGGAGCTCCTACAATGAGCAGTTCTTC.

J is TRBJ1-2 and V is TRBV6-5; 9 nucleotides align to TRBD1. V shed 6 bases, J shed 4 bases, and the junction held 9 bases outside the gene matches. This CDR3 is 15 amino acids long. Germline V gene lookup returns CDR1 MNHEY and CDR2 SVGAGI. CDR3 loop: CASRRPGQGSYGYTF. DNA for the CDR3: TGTGCCAGCAGGCGACCGGGACAGGGAAGCTATGGCTACACCTTC.

The CDR3 here is CASSELAGGPENEQFF. DNA for the CDR3: TGTGCCAGCAGTGAACTAGCGGGAGGGCCTGAAAATGAGCAGTTCTTC. V is TRBV27 and J is TRBJ2-1, with 13 bases fitting TRBD2. CDR1 MNHEY and CDR2 SMNVEV come from the germline V gene (reference sequence). The CDR3 runs 16 residues. The junction had 8 bases not matched to a gene; V was cut back by 5 bases and J by 7 bases.

V is TRBV21-1 and J is TRBJ2-7; the listed D gene, TRBD1, was not tested against the DNA. TRBV21-1 is a recognized pseudogene. The CDR3 is 13 amino acids. The CDR3, as DNA: TGTGCCAGCAGCAAAGGGACAACCTACGAGCAGTACTTC. It codes for CASSKGTTYEQYF.

This chain joins TRBV6-2 or TRBV6-3 and TRBJ1-1, with D tentatively TRBD1 (5 bases). The CDR3 loop spans 12 amino acids. Germline CDR1 is MNHEY and CDR2 is SVGEGT. With 6 bases removed from V and 5 bases from J, the gap between germline ends came to 10 bases. In DNA form, the CDR3 reads TGTGCCAGCAGCCACGGGGGGACTGAAGCTTTCTTT. Encoded protein: CASSHGGTEAFF.

J is TRBJ2-7 and V is TRBV27; 7 nucleotides match TRBD1. Germline V lookup: CDR1 MNHEY, CDR2 SMNVEV (reference sequence). The CDR3 has 14 amino acids. After removal of 4 bases from V and 2 bases from J, the junction contained 5 bases not matched to a gene. The CDR3 DNA is TGTGCCAGCAGTTACAACAGGGGTACCTACGAGCAGTACTTC. Its protein product is CASSYNRGTYEQYF.